A single sample is the source of the 30 T cell receptor beta chains below, sequenced in a study of STAT5B mutations in CD4+ large granular lymphocyte leukemia. Repertoires were generated with immunoSEQ multiplex PCR, while TCRdb's copy carries only in-frame clones and drops some. The repertoire holds under 40,000 clones, with nearly 80% as singletons. The sequencing input was CD4+ T cells from blood buffy coats. These receptors were collected from a human donor in good health.

The rearrangement joins TRBV5-1 to TRBJ2-2; tentative D call: TRBD1 (5 bases). The CDR3 has 15 residues. In germline, CDR1 is SGHRS, CDR2 YFSETQ. V was shortened by 4 bases and J by 5 bases, with 15 bases between the two germline ends. Here the CDR3 DNA reads TGCGCCAGCAGCCCTCCCAGGGCGAGGACCGGGGAGCTGTTTTTT. Encoded protein: CASSPPRARTGELFF.

V gene TRBV2 combines with J gene TRBJ2-7; no firm D call. The CDR3 is 12 amino acids. V was trimmed by 6 bases and J by 4 bases, leaving 10 bases between them. The V gene's germline CDR1 is SNHLY and CDR2 FYNNEI. The CDR3 is CASSDDGYEQYF. The DNA for the CDR3 is TGTGCCAGCAGCGATGACGGTTACGAGCAGTACTTC. Together with reference TRBV2 and TRBJ2-7, the CDR3 gives the full variable domain: EPEVTQTPSHQVTQMGQEVILRCVPISNHLYFYWYRQILGQKVEFLVSFYNNEISEKSEIFDDQFSVERPDGSNFTLKIRSTKLEDSAMYFCASSDDGYEQYFGPGTRLTVT.

This chain joins TRBV18 and TRBJ1-1; no clear D. This CDR3 spans 17 amino acids. The V end was cut by 0 bases, the J end by 0 bases, with 14 bases between. Germline loops: CDR1 KGHSH, CDR2 LQKENI. The CDR3 region has the DNA TGTGCCAGCTCACCACCATCGTCGACATGGGTGAACACTGAAGCTTTCTTT. This gives the protein CASSPPSSTWVNTEAFF. Full variable domain (remainder filled in from reference TRBV18 and TRBJ1-1): NAGVMQNPRHLVRRRGQEARLRCSPMKGHSHVYWYRQLPEEGLKFMVYLQKENIIDESGMPKERFSAEFPKEGPSILRIQQVVRGDSAAYFCASSPPSSTWVNTEAFFGQGTRLTVV.

This clone was seen a few times. V and J are TRBV2 and TRBJ1-1; TRBD1 is a possible D gene (6 bases). V was shortened by 4 bases and J by 0 bases, with 9 bases between the two germline ends. The CDR3 loop spans 14 amino acids. Germline V gives CDR1 SNHLY, CDR2 FYNNEI. As DNA, the CDR3 is TGTGCCAGCAGTGGACAGGTCTTGAACACTGAAGCTTTCTTT. Its translation is CASSGQVLNTEAFF.

The chain links TRBV7-9 to TRBJ1-6; D is uncertain. The V and J ends lost 6 bases and 10 bases respectively, with 13 bases between them. Looked up from germline, CDR1 is SEHNR and CDR2 is FQNEAQ (reference sequence). The CDR3 runs 13 residues. The CDR3 loop reads CASSSGVSSPLHF. In DNA form, the CDR3 reads TGTGCCAGCAGTTCAGGAGTTTCCTCACCCCTCCACTTT.

This clone was recorded a few times. This sequence joins TRBV7-9 and TRBJ2-5; 13 nucleotides align to TRBD2. The CDR3 is 17 residues long. V gave up 5 bases and J gave up 4 bases; unmatched junction bases: 10. Germline CDR1 and CDR2: SEHNR and FQNEAQ (reference sequence). The CDR3, as DNA: TGTGCCAGCAGCCTCCTCGGGACTAGCGGGGCCCGAGAGACCCAGTACTTC. This encodes CASSLLGTSGARETQYF.

In DNA, the CDR3 is TGTGCCGAACGAGTTACGCCGAACACTGAAGCTTTCTTT. Encoded protein: CAERVTPNTEAFF. The rearrangement uses TRBV6-6 and TRBJ1-1; D gene uncertain. The V end lost 11 bases, the J end lost 1 base, and 14 bases lay between the germline ends. The CDR3 contains 13 residues. CDR1 and CDR2 (germline): MNHNY, SVGAGI (reference sequence).

This clone occurred once. The chain has TRBV4-2 and TRBJ2-5; D possibly corresponds to TRBD2 (7 bases). Germline lookup yields CDR1 LGHNA and CDR2 YNFKEQ. This CDR3 has 16 amino acids. Trimming cost V 0 bases and J 3 bases, with 14 bases left between them. The CDR3 loop is CASSQDGGAGEETQYF. CDR3 in DNA: TGTGCCAGCAGCCAAGATGGGGGGGCCGGTGAAGAGACCCAGTACTTC.

This rearrangement joins TRBV7-8 to TRBJ2-1; 8 positions agree with TRBD1. The ends lost 4 bases at V and 3 bases at J; junction bases unmatched: 14. The CDR3 sequence is 18 residues long. CDR1 is SGHVS, CDR2 FQNEAQ, per germline. The CDR3 coding sequence is TGTGCCAGCAGCTCCGGTAGGTTGACAGGGGCGATCTACAATGAGCAGTTCTTC. It encodes CASSSGRLTGAIYNEQFF.

Only a few counts were recorded for this clone. The chain has TRBV30 and TRBJ1-2; perhaps TRBD1 as D (5 bases). From germline, CDR1 is GTSNPN and CDR2 SVGIG (reference sequence). The CDR3 loop spans 14 amino acids. Trimming shortened V by 2 bases and J by 4 bases, and 14 bases separated the two germline ends. CDR3 loop: CAWSPTGPIYGYTF. The CDR3 DNA reads as TGTGCCTGGAGTCCCACGGGACCAATCTATGGCTACACCTTC.

This clone was detected once. The V and J genes are TRBV5-4 and TRBJ2-7; tentatively, D is TRBD2 (6 bases). Germline CDR1 reads SGHNT; CDR2 reads YYREEE (reference sequence). With 1 base removed from V and 0 bases from J, the gap between germline ends came to 8 bases. This CDR3 is built from 14 residues. CDR3 in DNA: TGTGCCAGCAGCTTGAGGGACTCCTCCTACGAGCAGTACTTC. Amino acid sequence: CASSLRDSSYEQYF.

V and J are TRBV25-1 and TRBJ2-3; 7 positions agree with TRBD1. Germline V gene data show CDR1 as MGHDK and CDR2 as SYGVNS. CDR3 size: 15 residues. The J segment lost 2 bases and the V segment lost 1 base, leaving 3 bases of the junction unmatched. The DNA of the CDR3 is TGTGCCAGCAGTGAATTGGGACAGCCCACAGATACGCAGTATTTT. Translated: CASSELGQPTDTQYF.

V is TRBV6-1 and J is TRBJ2-7, with 7 positions matching TRBD1. CDR3 length equals 14 residues. Germline V gives CDR1 MNHNS, CDR2 SASEGT. Losses at the gene ends were 5 bases for V and 4 bases for J; bases not matched to a gene: 8. CDR3 region: CASSSRTGQYEQYF. The CDR3 DNA sequence: TGTGCCAGCAGTTCACGGACAGGACAATACGAGCAGTACTTC.

The V gene is TRBV29-1, the J gene TRBJ1-2; the D gene is possibly TRBD1 (5 bases). Trimming left V 3 bases short and J 6 bases short, with 14 bases between. The germline V gene encodes CDR1 SQVTM and CDR2 ANQGSEA. This CDR3 comprises 13 residues. In nucleotides, the CDR3 is TGCAGCGTTGATAACAGGATGGTAAATGGCTACACCTTC. The encoded protein is CSVDNRMVNGYTF.

The chain links TRBV5-1 to TRBJ2-1; 8 nucleotides align to TRBD2. The CDR3 has 15 residues. Germline V gives CDR1 SGHRS, CDR2 YFSETQ. V lost 0 bases, J lost 8 bases, and 7 bases stayed unmatched. CDR3 region: CASSLGSGNFDEQFF. The CDR3 DNA is TGCGCCAGCAGCTTGGGTAGCGGGAACTTTGATGAGCAGTTCTTC.

The V call is TRBV19, the J call TRBJ2-1; 10 bases map to TRBD2. CDR1 and CDR2 from the germline V gene are LNHDA and SQIVND (reference sequence). V gave up 2 bases and J gave up 9 bases; unmatched junction bases: 10. The CDR3 runs 16 residues. The CDR3: CASSIISGLAGVEQFF. As DNA, the CDR3 is TGTGCCAGTAGTATAATCTCTGGTCTAGCGGGAGTTGAGCAGTTCTTC.

This chain links TRBV28 with TRBJ1-3; possibly TRBD1 for D (6 bases). This CDR3 has 13 residues. Trimming shortened V by 7 bases and J by 4 bases, and 11 bases separated the two germline ends. Germline assignment: CDR1 MDHEN and CDR2 SYDVKM. The CDR3 loop is CASKRDTGNTIYF. The CDR3, as DNA: TGTGCCAGCAAACGGGACACCGGAAACACCATATATTTT.

This chain links TRBV7-3 with TRBJ2-5, with TRBD1 identical over 10 bases. CDR1 and CDR2 (germline): SGHTA, FQGTGA. This CDR3 is 15 amino acids long. Losses at the gene ends were 6 bases for V and 5 bases for J; bases not matched to a gene: 9. In DNA form, the CDR3 reads TGTGCCAGCAGATCGACAGGGGGCGCGGGGGAGACCCAGTACTTC. Protein sequence: CASRSTGGAGETQYF.

The rearrangement links TRBV5-1 to TRBJ2-3; maybe TRBD1 (5 bases). Per the germline V gene, CDR1 is SGHRS and CDR2 is YFSETQ. Trimming pared 0 bases from V and 6 bases from J, leaving 11 bases between. CDR3 length: 14 residues. This chain's CDR3 is CASSLGGLLDTQYF. CDR3 DNA: TGCGCCAGCAGCTTGGGGGGCCTGTTGGATACGCAGTATTTT.

This chain uses TRBV11-2 with TRBJ1-1; a weak D match, TRBD1 (6 bases). V shed 3 bases and J shed 0 bases, with 14 bases lying between them. The CDR3 spans 16 residues. Germline V CDR1 and CDR2: SGHAT, FQNNGV. The CDR3 spells CASSFGQLDLNTEAFF. CDR3 in DNA: TGTGCCAGCAGCTTCGGACAGCTAGACTTGAACACTGAAGCTTTCTTT. Full variable domain (rest looked up from reference TRBV11-2 and TRBJ1-1): EAGVAQSPRYKIIEKRQSVAFWCNPISGHATLYWYQQILGQGPKLLIQFQNNGVVDDSQLPKDRFSAERLKGVDSTLKIQPAKLEDSAVYLCASSFGQLDLNTEAFFGQGTRLTVV.

The rearrangement uses TRBV19 and TRBJ1-1; weak D call: TRBD1 (6 bases). The length of the CDR3 is 15 residues. Germline V lookup: CDR1 LNHDA, CDR2 SQIVND (reference sequence). Deletions cut 1 base from V and 0 bases from J, with 9 bases between. Written as DNA, the CDR3 is TGTGCCAGTAGTATAGCCAGGGGAATGAACACTGAAGCTTTCTTT. Its protein product is CASSIARGMNTEAFF.

The table lists this clone with a few counts. V usage is TRBV7-2 and J usage is TRBJ1-1; a possible D gene is TRBD1 (6 bases). Germline CDR1 reads SGHTA; CDR2 reads FQGNSA. With 4 bases removed from V and 5 bases from J, the gap between germline ends came to 11 bases. CDR3 length: 13 residues. DNA for the CDR3: TGTGCCAGCAGCTCCCAAGGGGGGACTGAAGCTTTCTTT. The encoded protein is CASSSQGGTEAFF.

The chain carries TRBV9 and TRBJ2-7, with D possibly TRBD1 on 6 matching bases. Looked up from germline, CDR1 is SGDLS and CDR2 is YYNGEE. Trimming cost V 4 bases and J 1 base, with 12 bases left between them. This CDR3 comprises 14 residues. CDR3 loop: CASSPTGTSYEQYF. CDR3 nucleotide sequence: TGTGCCAGCAGCCCCACCGGGACATCCTACGAGCAGTACTTC.

V gene TRBV9 combines with J gene TRBJ2-5; 10 bases are shared with TRBD2. The CDR3 loop spans 16 amino acids. Germline V gives CDR1 SGDLS, CDR2 YYNGEE. The V segment lost 4 bases and the J segment 5 bases; nucleotides outside the gene matches: 11. CDR3 bases: TGTGCCAGCAGCTTGTCCGGGACTAGCGTTAGTGAGACCCAGTACTTC. This sequence encodes CASSLSGTSVSETQYF.

This clone showed up just once. The chain recombines TRBV5-1 with TRBJ2-7; TRBD2 matches at 7 bases. Germline V gene data show CDR1 as SGHRS and CDR2 as YFSETQ. CDR3 length: 15 amino acids. The J segment lost 0 bases and the V segment lost 3 bases, leaving 6 bases of the junction unmatched. CDR3 in amino acids: CASSSGTTTSYEQYF. In DNA, the CDR3 is TGCGCCAGCAGCTCCGGGACTACAACCTCCTACGAGCAGTACTTC.

The chain joins TRBV19 to TRBJ1-2, with D possibly matching TRBD1 (6 bases). The CDR3 is 15 amino acids. V was cut by 1 base and J by 3 bases, with 12 bases left in between. The germline V gene encodes CDR1 LNHDA and CDR2 SQIVND (reference sequence). CDR3 bases: TGTGCCAGTAGTATAGTAGGACAGACCGACTATGGCTACACCTTC. It is translated as CASSIVGQTDYGYTF.

The J gene is TRBJ1-2, the V gene TRBV28; 8 nucleotides agree with TRBD1. The CDR3 spans 13 residues. V dropped 6 bases and J dropped 2; count of bases not matched to a gene: 2. Germline assignment: CDR1 MDHEN and CDR2 SYDVKM. In nucleotides, the CDR3 is TGTGCCAGCAGGACAGGGGTCAACTATGGCTACACCTTC. Amino acids: CASRTGVNYGYTF.

This clone was counted a few times. The chain combines TRBV6-1 with TRBJ1-6, with TRBD1 matching 7 bases. Trimming cost V 4 bases and J 6 bases; bases outside gene matches: 6. Germline V lookup: CDR1 MNHNS, CDR2 SASEGT. The CDR3 extends over 15 amino acids. The CDR3 DNA follows: TGTGCCAGCAGTGCCCCCGGGACAGTTAATTCACCCCTCCACTTT. Its protein product is CASSAPGTVNSPLHF.

The V gene is TRBV19, the J gene TRBJ1-5; possibly TRBD1 for D (5 bases). Trimming removed 8 bases from V and 0 bases from J, with 11 bases in between. This CDR3 comprises 14 residues. Germline CDR1 reads LNHDA; CDR2 reads SQIVND (reference sequence). CDR3 coding DNA: TGTGCCAGTGGAGAAACAGGTAGCAATCAGCCCCAGCATTTT. Translation gives CASGETGSNQPQHF.

The CDR3 nucleotides are TGTGCCAGCTCAAGGGATCTGGATCAGCCCCAGCATTTT. It codes for CASSRDLDQPQHF. The chain is built from TRBV18 and TRBJ1-5, with D hard to call. There are 13 residues in the CDR3. The germline gives CDR1 KGHSH, CDR2 LQKENI. Trimming took 5 bases from V and 5 from J, leaving 10 bases between them. The whole variable domain, filled in from reference TRBV18 and TRBJ1-5, reads NAGVMQNPRHLVRRRGQEARLRCSPMKGHSHVYWYRQLPEEGLKFMVYLQKENIIDESGMPKERFSAEFPKEGPSILRIQQVVRGDSAAYFCASSRDLDQPQHFGDGTRLSIL.